A single sample gave rise to the 5 T cell receptor beta chains below, sequenced in a study of blood T cells in healthy people across ages. Sample-barcoded 5' priming and a J-beta primer mix drove a second PCR of roughly 7 to 11 cycles. TCRdb re-analysed the 5' RACE reads in MiXCR, keeping a single row per CDR3 protein. The data show some 940,000 distinct CDR3 sequences, 25% to 30% seen once. In addition, the sample was reused for a study of T cells of mothers and their children.

Sequencing was performed on blood. The receptor source for this set is a woman aged 40 to 50 in good health.

The chain links TRBV28 to TRBJ2-7; D gene ambiguous. Trimming removed 3 bases from V and 5 bases from J, with 17 bases in between. This CDR3 has 15 residues. Germline CDR1 and CDR2: MDHEN and SYDVKM. CDR3 nucleotides: TGTGCCAGCAGTTTCTCTTCCGGCAGGAATAACGAGCAGTACTTC. It codes for CASSFSSGRNNEQYF.

CDR3 DNA sequence: TGTGCCACCTCGGTGGGGCGAAGCTATGGCTACACCTTC. This encodes CATSVGRSYGYTF. V gene TRBV24-1 combines with J gene TRBJ1-2, with D possibly being TRBD1 (5 bases). Germline values: CDR1 KGHDR, CDR2 SFDVKD. The germline V and J ends were trimmed by 9 bases and 4 bases, with 14 bases remaining between them. This CDR3 is built from 13 residues.

Notes on this clonotype: A much bigger clone sits one base away, suggesting this may be a read error. This chain links TRBV10-3 with TRBJ2-7; possibly TRBD1 or TRBD2 for D (5 bases each). The last part of the DNA fits TRBJ2-5 better; the J call may be wrong. Germline V gene sequence: CDR1 ENHRY, CDR2 SYGVKD. The CDR3 is 12 residues long. This CDR3 reads CAISRGCETQYF. CDR3 DNA: TGTGCCATCAGTCGGGGCTGCGAGACCCAGTACTTC.

This clonotype came up a few times. A read error may explain this, as a much larger clone is one base away. The chain joins TRBV7-8 to TRBJ2-4; D gene unclear. The J call may be mistaken, given a closer DNA end match to TRBJ2-7. Germline lookup yields CDR1 SGHVS and CDR2 FQNEAQ. This CDR3 has 14 residues. The CDR3, as DNA: TGTGCCAGCAGCTTAGCGGGCGAGATCGCCGAGCAGTACTTC. It specifies CASSLAGEIAEQYF.

This clonotype was seen many times. Relative to the germline gene, one junction end is altered; a read error may explain this. The chain is built from TRBV7-3 and TRBJ2-6, with D possibly TRBD1 on 5 matching bases. Germline V gene data show CDR1 as SGHTA and CDR2 as FQGTGA. The CDR3 is made up of 16 amino acids. This CDR3 reads CASSLTGFSGANILTF. CDR3 DNA: TGTGCCAGCAGCTTAACTGGTTTCTCTGGGGCCAACATCCTGACTTTC.